This TCR beta chain stems from a study of blood T cell repertoires in COVID-19 (dated by TCRdb to 2018 to 2020). In terms of the full investigation: The collaborator samples originated in the United States, Italy and Spain and spanned the acute and convalescent phases of COVID-19. The material from the prospective study consisted of cDNA or gDNA derived from T cells, B-cell-depleted T cells, or PBMCs. Deeply sampled blood TCRbeta repertoires from subjects exposed to, actively infected with, or recovered from COVID-19 were included in the dataset. The repertoires were made available in a free public database intended to serve as a resource for research on the immune response to SARS-CoV-2. The samples were drawn from the first 160 participants of the ongoing ImmuneRACE study and from some 1,300 subjects provided by 6 global collaborators. Nearly every sample came with metadata listing a de-identified subject ID, COVID-19 status, age in years and sex. Where available, HLA class I and class II types were obtained from metadata supplied by the sample provider rather than from assay-based typing. Overall study outcomes, separate from this receptor: The amount of clinical and demographic metadata varied by source and participant and was provided uncurated.

Samples from volunteer blood donors who had recovered from COVID-19 were contributed by a second Seattle source. Collaborating institutions collected whole blood in K2EDTA tubes following their own protocols. For TCRbeta analysis, collaborators shipped samples in one of three forms: frozen whole blood, isolated PBMCs, or DNA extracted from either of those sample types. TCRbeta CDR3 regions were amplified from genomic DNA using the immunoSEQ Assay, a bias-controlled multiplex PCR. From the authors' description of their analysis: Within the assay, amplification of reference gene primers was used to estimate how many nucleated cells each sample contained. Sequence reads were collapsed and filtered to measure the absolute abundance of every unique TCRbeta CDR3 rearrangement. For each sample, productive Simpson clonality was calculated by taking the square root of Simpson's diversity index across productive rearrangements. TCRdb carries this immuneACCESS record with in-frame sequences only. Its versions omit some clonotypes, under half of them owing to an unresolved V gene in the studies checked, with the rest unexplained. V, J and clone size reflect that table, while D and trimming were determined from the DNA. Counted in this sample were some 130,000 clones; around 80% of them appeared once. The ten largest clones take up 9.5% to 13% of the sample.

Concerning this clone itself: No cognate antigen has been identified for it. Base quality data are lacking; no much larger clone is found one base away.

Specimen: peripheral blood. The source is a man aged 60 to 75 who had recovered from COVID-19.

The CDR3 region: CASRGHIADYEQYF. Read as DNA, the sequence is TGTGCCAGCAGGGGACATATTGCGGACTACGAGCAGTACTTC. The rearrangement joined TRBV6-5 to TRBJ2-7; a weak D assignment points to TRBD1 (6 bases agree). Including the terminal cysteine and phenylalanine, the CDR3 comprises 14 residues. The CDR3 DNA has 42 bases and is translated from base 1. The germline ends are 15 bases apart after V is trimmed by 6 bases and J by 3 bases. CDR1 and CDR2 are drawn from the germline V gene: MNHEY, SVGAGI.